The present T cell receptor (beta chain) was sequenced within a study of vaccination and CD4 T cells after COVID-19. As to treatment: roughly 10-day PBMC culture with coronavirus spike peptide pools or control peptides (ViraFEST assay). Only a few counts were recorded for this clonotype. Its target is unknown. With the Oncomine TCR Beta short-read assay, DNA from cultured CD4+ T cells was sequenced. Via MiXCR, TCRdb re-called the PCR reads, giving one row per CDR3 protein. This sample yields roughly 9,600 distinct CDR3 sequences, of which under 30% are seen a single time; roughly 12% belongs to the top ten. This CDR3 spans 16 amino acids. In germline, CDR1 is MDHEN, CDR2 SYDVKM. Trimming took 0 bases from V and 5 from J; bases not matched to a gene: 6.

This rearrangement joins TRBV28 to TRBJ2-5; 10 bases match TRBD2. The specimen was CD4+ T cells from blood, cultured in vitro, collected after SARS-CoV-2 vaccination. The receptor's source is a human donor who had recovered from COVID-19. The CDR3 protein is CASSLWGSGRFETQYF. Here the CDR3 DNA reads TGTGCCAGCAGTTTATGGGGTAGCGGGAGGTTTGAGACCCAGTACTTC.